Presented here are 3 T cell receptor beta chains from one specimen sequenced in a study of T cell clonality in common variable immunodeficiency (dated by TCRdb to the mid-2010s). The method was the immunoSEQ multiplex PCR assay. As stored in TCRdb, this immuneACCESS dataset retains in-frame rearrangements with V and J assigned. A fraction of the clones does not appear; measured against another copy, unresolved V genes explain less than half of the discrepancy, and the remainder lacks a known reason. This sample was tabulated with 39,000 or so clones, among which there are no singletons. 2.5% to 3% of the sample is held by the ten biggest clonotypes. Sample: peripheral blood mononuclear cells. These receptors all stem from a person aged 18 to 75 in good health.

The table lists this clone with many counts. Coverage ceases 3 residues before the CDR3 finishes, and the germline J gene fills in the end. The rearrangement joins TRBV30 to TRBJ1-4; D uncertain. V shed 2 bases and J shed 5 bases, with 9 bases lying between them. This CDR3 is built from 13 residues. Germline assignment: CDR1 GTSNPN and CDR2 SVGIG (reference sequence). The CDR3 DNA, read in part, is TGTGCCTGGAGTTCTTCTCCCAATGAAAAA. Protein sequence: CAWSSSPNEK. The complete CDR3 protein is CAWSSSPNEKLFF.

This clone has a count of ten or more. The CDR3 is cut off 3 residues early in the read; its end comes from the germline J gene. The genes are TRBV27 and TRBJ1-5; D possibly corresponds to TRBD1 (6 bases). V gave up 6 bases and J gave up 3 bases, with 15 bases separating them. The CDR3 consists of 15 residues. Germline V gives CDR1 MNHEY, CDR2 SMNVEV (reference sequence). The covered CDR3 bases are TGTGCCAGCAGCCCCTTCACAGGGACCAATCAGCCC. This gives the protein CASSPFTGTNQP. The entire CDR3 reads CASSPFTGTNQPQHF.

This clone was detected ten times or more. Coverage ceases 3 residues before the CDR3 finishes, and the germline J gene fills in the end. The chain has TRBV7-3 and TRBJ2-6; D might be TRBD1 (6 bases). Germline values: CDR1 SGHTA, CDR2 FQGTGA. This CDR3 has 16 residues. V was clipped by 0 bases and J by 2 bases, with 8 bases between them. The covered CDR3 bases are TGTGCCAGCAGCTTAACGGGGGCTACTGGGGCCAACGTC. The encoded protein is CASSLTGATGANV. The full CDR3 is CASSLTGATGANVLTF. The whole variable domain, remainder taken from reference TRBV7-3 and TRBJ2-6, is GAGVSQTPSNKVTEKGKYVELRCDPISGHTALYWYRQSLGQGPEFLIYFQGTGAADDSGLPNDRFFAVRPEGSVSTLKIQRTERGDSAVYLCASSLTGATGANVLTFGAGSRLTVL.